What follows are 17 T cell receptor beta chains derived from one specimen sequenced in a study of blood T cell repertoires in COVID-19. Profiling relied on immunoSEQ multiplex PCR, and the TCRdb table lists in-frame clones only, not all of them. The sample yields about 230,000 clones, less than 90% seen once. The sequenced sample was peripheral blood. Every receptor here comes from a woman aged 65 to 85 with active or convalescent COVID-19.

The V call is TRBV5-1, the J call TRBJ1-2, with 8 bases aligning to TRBD1. Germline V gene sequence: CDR1 SGHRS, CDR2 YFSETQ. This CDR3 spans 16 amino acids. The J segment lost 5 bases and the V segment lost 3 bases, leaving 12 bases of the junction unmatched. The CDR3 sequence is CASSSSATGGGYGYTF. The DNA of the CDR3 is TGCGCCAGCAGCTCAAGTGCAACAGGGGGTGGATATGGCTACACCTTC.

The V call is TRBV9, the J call TRBJ2-5, with 8 bases lining up with TRBD1. Germline-derived CDR1 and CDR2 are SGDLS and YYNGEE. This CDR3 is 14 amino acids long. J lost 4 bases, V lost 4 bases, and 6 bases had no gene match. The DNA for the CDR3 is TGTGCCAGCAGCAACGACAGGGGAGGAGAGACCCAGTACTTC. This translates into CASSNDRGGETQYF. The full variable domain, its missing parts supplied by reference TRBV9 and TRBJ2-5, is DSGVTQTPKHLITATGQRVTLRCSPRSGDLSVYWYQQSLDQGLQFLIQYYNGEERAKGNILERFSAQQFPDLHSELNLSSLELGDSALYFCASSNDRGGETQYFGPGTRLLVL.

The rearrangement joins TRBV28 to TRBJ1-5; TRBD1 agrees at 10 bases. The CDR3 is 14 residues long. Germline-derived CDR1 and CDR2 are MDHEN and SYDVKM. J lost 5 bases, V lost 8 bases, and 6 bases had no gene match. The CDR3: CASRPGQGYQPQHF. DNA of the CDR3: TGTGCCAGCCGACCGGGACAGGGGTATCAGCCCCAGCATTTT.

The V and J genes are TRBV5-1 and TRBJ2-1; 7 bases line up with TRBD2. CDR1 and CDR2 (germline): SGHRS, YFSETQ. The CDR3 consists of 16 residues. The V segment lost 0 bases and the J segment 4 bases; nucleotides outside the gene matches: 7. The CDR3 nucleotides read TGCGCCAGCAGCTTGGCTCCGACTAGCATGTACAATGAGCAGTTCTTC. As protein: CASSLAPTSMYNEQFF.

Regarding this clone: The junction and the germline gene differ at one end; a read error may be behind it. V gene TRBV6-1 combines with J gene TRBJ2-7, with TRBD1 matching over 8 bases. The length of the CDR3 is 13 residues. CDR1 and CDR2 from the germline V gene are MNHNS and SASEGT. CDR3 sequence: CASSEAVDRVWHF. CDR3 nucleotide sequence: TGTGCCAGCAGTGAAGCCGTGGACAGGGTCTGGCACTTC.

The chain uses TRBV7-8 and TRBJ2-3; D is perhaps TRBD2 (7 bases). Trimming removed 3 bases from V and 0 bases from J, with 19 bases in between. Germline CDR1 and CDR2: SGHVS and FQNEAQ. The CDR3 loop spans 18 amino acids. The CDR3 nucleotides read TGTGCCAGCAGCTTTGGGGGGCGGGGGTCCTATAGCACAGATACGCAGTATTTT. It is translated as CASSFGGRGSYSTDTQYF.

This clone showed up just once. This chain links TRBV2 with TRBJ1-4, with 7 bases identical to TRBD1. Losses at the gene ends were 7 bases for V and 0 bases for J; bases not matched to a gene: 8. CDR1 is SNHLY and CDR2 is FYNNEI in the germline V gene. CDR3 length: 16 residues. The CDR3 loop reads CASIFLTGATNEKLFF. The CDR3 DNA reads as TGTGCCAGCATTTTTCTTACAGGGGCAACTAATGAAAAACTGTTTTTT. The full variable domain, its missing parts supplied by reference TRBV2 and TRBJ1-4, is EPEVTQTPSHQVTQMGQEVILRCVPISNHLYFYWYRQILGQKVEFLVSFYNNEISEKSEIFDDQFSVERPDGSNFTLKIRSTKLEDSAMYFCASIFLTGATNEKLFFGSGTQLSVL.

This clone was recorded only once. The V and J genes are TRBV19 and TRBJ1-5; 7 bases agree with TRBD1. The CDR3 consists of 16 residues. With 8 bases clipped from V and 2 bases from J, the junction kept 12 bases outside the gene matches. CDR1 LNHDA and CDR2 SQIVND come from the germline V gene (reference sequence). The CDR3 bases are TGTGCCAGTCGCAGACTCGGGACAGTAGGCAATCAGCCCCAGCATTTT. Its protein product is CASRRLGTVGNQPQHF.

The gene calls are TRBV29-1 and TRBJ2-3; 9 nucleotides align to TRBD2. J lost 3 bases, V lost 0 bases, and 19 bases had no gene match. The CDR3 spans 20 residues. CDR1 is SQVTM and CDR2 is ANQGSEA in the germline V gene. CDR3 nucleotide sequence: TGCAGCGTTGAAGATCTTCTGGGGTCAAGTCTAGCGGGATCAACAGATACGCAGTATTTT. Translation: CSVEDLLGSSLAGSTDTQYF.

V is TRBV9 and J is TRBJ2-1; 8 bases are shared with TRBD2. Germline V gene sequence: CDR1 SGDLS, CDR2 YYNGEE. The CDR3 contains 16 residues. V lost 1 base, J lost 1 base, and 4 bases stayed unmatched. The CDR3 is CASSVSSGASYNEQFF. The CDR3 nucleotides are TGTGCCAGCAGCGTAAGTAGCGGGGCTTCCTACAATGAGCAGTTCTTC.

The CDR3 loop is CASSLGGGTAPNTEAFF. Written as DNA, the CDR3 is TGCGCCAGCAGCTTGGGCGGGGGCACGGCACCGAACACTGAAGCTTTCTTT. The V and J genes are TRBV5-1 and TRBJ1-1; maybe TRBD1 (6 bases). This CDR3 has 17 residues. V gave up 0 bases and J gave up 1 base, with 16 bases separating them. Germline loops: CDR1 SGHRS, CDR2 YFSETQ.

The genes are TRBV19 and TRBJ2-7, with TRBD2 as a possible D gene (6 bases). The V gene's germline CDR1 is LNHDA and CDR2 SQIVND (reference sequence). The V end was cut by 6 bases, the J end by 1 base, with 13 bases between. The length of the CDR3 is 14 residues. CDR3 region: CASRNKGTSYEQYF. DNA of the CDR3: TGTGCCAGTAGAAACAAGGGGACTTCCTACGAGCAGTACTTC.

The J gene is TRBJ1-1, the V gene TRBV5-1; D perhaps matches TRBD1 (5 bases). The germline CDR1 and CDR2 sequences are SGHRS and YFSETQ. Trimming stripped 5 bases from V and 6 bases from J, with 17 bases between. This CDR3 spans 14 amino acids. DNA of the CDR3: TGCGCCAGCAGTTTTCGAACCCAGGGCTCTGAAGCTTTCTTT. As protein: CASSFRTQGSEAFF.

This clone was detected only once. The chain is built from TRBV19 and TRBJ1-3; possibly TRBD1 for D (5 bases). This CDR3 comprises 18 residues. V lost 4 bases to trimming and J lost 4 bases, with 23 bases between them. Germline V gene data show CDR1 as LNHDA and CDR2 as SQIVND (reference sequence). In DNA form, the CDR3 reads TGTGCCAGTAGTACAGGAGGCGGGGGAATCGACTGGGGAAACACCATATATTTT. Amino acid sequence: CASSTGGGGIDWGNTIYF.

The genes are TRBV11-3 and TRBJ2-1; 13 bases map to TRBD2. V trimming: 3 bases; J trimming: 7 bases; junction bases outside the gene matches: 9. The CDR3 consists of 17 residues. Germline V gene sequence: CDR1 SGHNT, CDR2 YENEEA. The chain's CDR3 is CASSLARGTSGVNEQFF. Here the CDR3 DNA reads TGTGCCAGCAGCTTGGCACGCGGGACTAGCGGGGTAAATGAGCAGTTCTTC.

The V and J genes are TRBV9 and TRBJ2-2, with 7 bases matching TRBD1. The CDR3 contains 14 residues. The V gene end was trimmed by 3 bases and the J gene end by 4 bases; junction bases not matched to a gene: 3. Germline loops: CDR1 SGDLS, CDR2 YYNGEE. DNA for the CDR3: TGTGCCAGCAGCGCACAGGGGTTCACCGGGGAGCTGTTTTTT. It specifies CASSAQGFTGELFF.

The chain couples TRBV12-3 or TRBV12-4 to TRBJ2-4; D gene uncertain. The CDR3 length is 13 residues. The V end was cut by 3 bases, the J end by 5 bases, with 8 bases between. CDR3 loop: CASSLWAENIQYF. The CDR3 DNA reads TGTGCCAGCAGTTTGTGGGCCGAAAACATTCAGTACTTC.